These 5 T cell receptor beta chains share one sample of origin, sequenced in a study of Ad26.COV2.S vaccination and SARS-CoV-2 variants. Treatment of the sample: approximately 18 received Ad26.COV2.S at low or high dose, single or two shots; roughly five received placebo; per-sample allocation not given. Sampling happened 63 days after the first vaccine or placebo injection. Measured with immunoSEQ multiplex PCR; TCRdb has only the in-frame clones, and not every one. The sample lists around 450,000 clones, more than 75% occurring once. Sequencing used peripheral blood, obtained in a trial of Ad26.COV2.S vaccine versus placebo. The receptors shown here come from a person between 18 and 59 years old who received the Ad26.COV2.S COVID-19 vaccine or a placebo.

This clone occurred once. The chain is built from TRBV28 and TRBJ1-2; 10 nucleotides match TRBD1. The CDR3 covers 16 residues. V gave up 5 bases and J gave up 4 bases; unmatched junction bases: 10. The germline gives CDR1 MDHEN, CDR2 SYDVKM. CDR3 sequence reads: CASSPTGGPITYGYTF. In nucleotides, the CDR3 is TGTGCCAGCAGTCCGACAGGGGGCCCTATAACCTATGGCTACACCTTC.

V and J are TRBV7-2 and TRBJ2-7; 7 nucleotides agree with TRBD2. Unmatched junction bases numbered 12, after V lost 5 bases and J lost 5 bases. CDR1 and CDR2 (germline): SGHTA, FQGNSA. The CDR3 is made up of 15 amino acids. CDR3 residues: CASSAGPGRFNEQYF. The CDR3 DNA reads as TGTGCCAGCAGCGCGGGCCCCGGGAGGTTTAACGAGCAGTACTTC. The complete variable domain, with remaining parts taken from reference TRBV7-2 and TRBJ2-7, reads GAGVSQSPSNKVTEKGKDVELRCDPISGHTALYWYRQSLGQGLEFLIYFQGNSAPDKSGLPSDRFSAERTGGSVSTLTIQRTQQEDSAVYLCASSAGPGRFNEQYFGPGTRLTVT.

The table lists this clone with a count of one. The rearrangement joins TRBV5-1 to TRBJ2-7; 7 bases fit TRBD1. V gave up 4 bases and J gave up 0 bases; unmatched junction bases: 7. The CDR3 sequence is 15 residues long. Germline lookup yields CDR1 SGHRS and CDR2 YFSETQ. CDR3 DNA sequence: TGCGCCAGCAGCCCCCCGGGACAGAGCTCCTACGAGCAGTACTTC. It translates to CASSPPGQSSYEQYF. Drawing the rest from reference TRBV5-1 and TRBJ2-7, the complete variable domain is KAGVTQTPRYLIKTRGQQVTLSCSPISGHRSVSWYQQTPGQGLQFLFEYFSETQRNKGNFPGRFSGRQFSNSRSEMNVSTLELGDSALYLCASSPPGQSSYEQYFGPGTRLTVT.

The rearrangement joins TRBV28 to TRBJ1-5; TRBD1 is a possible D gene (5 bases). Germline CDR1 is MDHEN and CDR2 is SYDVKM. V lost 6 bases to trimming and J lost 4 bases, with 16 bases between them. CDR3 length: 15 amino acids. The DNA for the CDR3 is TGTGCCAGCAGACCCAGGAGACAGTGGAATCAGCCCCAGCATTTT. It yields the protein CASRPRRQWNQPQHF. The full variable domain, completed using reference TRBV28 and TRBJ1-5, is DVKVTQSSRYLVKRTGEKVFLECVQDMDHENMFWYRQDPGLGLRLIYFSYDVKMKEKGDIPEGYSVSREKKERFSLILESASTNQTSMYLCASRPRRQWNQPQHFGDGTRLSIL.

The chain has TRBV19 and TRBJ2-3; 9 bases match TRBD2. V shed 9 bases, J shed 4 bases, and the junction held 11 bases outside the gene matches. In germline, CDR1 is LNHDA, CDR2 SQIVND (reference sequence). The CDR3 contains 15 residues. The CDR3 DNA is TGTGCCAGCTCATGGGCCGCGGGGGGGCCAGATACGCAGTATTTT. Its protein product is CASSWAAGGPDTQYF.